This T cell receptor beta chain was identified in a study of vaccination and CD4 T cells after COVID-19. At the level of the study: Stimulation of cells relied on overlapping spike peptides derived from SARS-CoV-2, HCoV-NL63, HCoV-OC43 and HCoV-229E. Control cultures were supplied with a CEFX pool, an HIV-1 Nef pool, or no peptide at all.

Scientists ran DNA taken from cultured CD4+ T cells through the Oncomine TCR Beta short-read assay for sequencing. Investigators obtained genomic DNA by extraction from cultured CD4+ T cells. TCRdb re-called the PCR reads with MiXCR, one entry per CDR3 protein. The sample comprises some 4,900 distinct CDR3 sequences, about 25% of which are singletons, and approximately 25% rests with the top ten. Treatment meaning: approximately nine-day PBMC culture with coronavirus spike peptide pools or control peptides (ViraFEST assay). CDR3 length: 13 amino acids. Per germline, CDR1 DFQATT and CDR2 SNEGSKA (reference sequence). V lost 5 bases, J lost 5 bases, and 8 bases stayed unmatched. Note on this clonotype: As yet, its antigen is unknown.

The sample here was CD4+ T cells from blood, cultured in vitro, taken after SARS-CoV-2 vaccination. This TCR was sampled from a human donor who had recovered from COVID-19. The rearrangement links TRBV20-1 to TRBJ2-7, with 8 bases that match TRBD1. In DNA, the CDR3 is TGCAGTGCTTTCGGCCGGACAGGGAACGAGCAGTACTTC. Its translation is CSAFGRTGNEQYF.